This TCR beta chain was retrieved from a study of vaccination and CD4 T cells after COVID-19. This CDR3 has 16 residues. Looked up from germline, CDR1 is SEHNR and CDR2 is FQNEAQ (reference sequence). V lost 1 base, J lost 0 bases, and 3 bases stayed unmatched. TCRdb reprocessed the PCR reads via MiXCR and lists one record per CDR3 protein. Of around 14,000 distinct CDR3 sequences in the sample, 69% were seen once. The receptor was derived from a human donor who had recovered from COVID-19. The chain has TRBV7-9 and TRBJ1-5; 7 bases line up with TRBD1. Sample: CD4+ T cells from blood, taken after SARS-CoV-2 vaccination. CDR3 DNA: TGTGCCAGCAGCTTAGGGACAGGTGTTAGCAATCAGCCCCAGCATTTT. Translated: CASSLGTGVSNQPQHF.